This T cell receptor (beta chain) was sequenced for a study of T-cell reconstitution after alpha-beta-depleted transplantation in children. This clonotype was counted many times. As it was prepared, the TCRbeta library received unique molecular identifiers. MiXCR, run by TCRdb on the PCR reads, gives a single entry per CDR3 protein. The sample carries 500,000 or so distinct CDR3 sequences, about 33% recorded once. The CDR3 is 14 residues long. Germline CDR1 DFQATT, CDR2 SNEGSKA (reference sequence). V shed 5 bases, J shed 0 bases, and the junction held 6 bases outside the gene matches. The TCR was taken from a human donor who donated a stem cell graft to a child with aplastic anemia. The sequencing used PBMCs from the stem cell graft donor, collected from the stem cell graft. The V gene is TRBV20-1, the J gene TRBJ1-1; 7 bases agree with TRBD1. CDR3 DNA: TGCAGTGCTGCTCCGACAGGGTTGAACACTGAAGCTTTCTTT. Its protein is CSAAPTGLNTEAFF.